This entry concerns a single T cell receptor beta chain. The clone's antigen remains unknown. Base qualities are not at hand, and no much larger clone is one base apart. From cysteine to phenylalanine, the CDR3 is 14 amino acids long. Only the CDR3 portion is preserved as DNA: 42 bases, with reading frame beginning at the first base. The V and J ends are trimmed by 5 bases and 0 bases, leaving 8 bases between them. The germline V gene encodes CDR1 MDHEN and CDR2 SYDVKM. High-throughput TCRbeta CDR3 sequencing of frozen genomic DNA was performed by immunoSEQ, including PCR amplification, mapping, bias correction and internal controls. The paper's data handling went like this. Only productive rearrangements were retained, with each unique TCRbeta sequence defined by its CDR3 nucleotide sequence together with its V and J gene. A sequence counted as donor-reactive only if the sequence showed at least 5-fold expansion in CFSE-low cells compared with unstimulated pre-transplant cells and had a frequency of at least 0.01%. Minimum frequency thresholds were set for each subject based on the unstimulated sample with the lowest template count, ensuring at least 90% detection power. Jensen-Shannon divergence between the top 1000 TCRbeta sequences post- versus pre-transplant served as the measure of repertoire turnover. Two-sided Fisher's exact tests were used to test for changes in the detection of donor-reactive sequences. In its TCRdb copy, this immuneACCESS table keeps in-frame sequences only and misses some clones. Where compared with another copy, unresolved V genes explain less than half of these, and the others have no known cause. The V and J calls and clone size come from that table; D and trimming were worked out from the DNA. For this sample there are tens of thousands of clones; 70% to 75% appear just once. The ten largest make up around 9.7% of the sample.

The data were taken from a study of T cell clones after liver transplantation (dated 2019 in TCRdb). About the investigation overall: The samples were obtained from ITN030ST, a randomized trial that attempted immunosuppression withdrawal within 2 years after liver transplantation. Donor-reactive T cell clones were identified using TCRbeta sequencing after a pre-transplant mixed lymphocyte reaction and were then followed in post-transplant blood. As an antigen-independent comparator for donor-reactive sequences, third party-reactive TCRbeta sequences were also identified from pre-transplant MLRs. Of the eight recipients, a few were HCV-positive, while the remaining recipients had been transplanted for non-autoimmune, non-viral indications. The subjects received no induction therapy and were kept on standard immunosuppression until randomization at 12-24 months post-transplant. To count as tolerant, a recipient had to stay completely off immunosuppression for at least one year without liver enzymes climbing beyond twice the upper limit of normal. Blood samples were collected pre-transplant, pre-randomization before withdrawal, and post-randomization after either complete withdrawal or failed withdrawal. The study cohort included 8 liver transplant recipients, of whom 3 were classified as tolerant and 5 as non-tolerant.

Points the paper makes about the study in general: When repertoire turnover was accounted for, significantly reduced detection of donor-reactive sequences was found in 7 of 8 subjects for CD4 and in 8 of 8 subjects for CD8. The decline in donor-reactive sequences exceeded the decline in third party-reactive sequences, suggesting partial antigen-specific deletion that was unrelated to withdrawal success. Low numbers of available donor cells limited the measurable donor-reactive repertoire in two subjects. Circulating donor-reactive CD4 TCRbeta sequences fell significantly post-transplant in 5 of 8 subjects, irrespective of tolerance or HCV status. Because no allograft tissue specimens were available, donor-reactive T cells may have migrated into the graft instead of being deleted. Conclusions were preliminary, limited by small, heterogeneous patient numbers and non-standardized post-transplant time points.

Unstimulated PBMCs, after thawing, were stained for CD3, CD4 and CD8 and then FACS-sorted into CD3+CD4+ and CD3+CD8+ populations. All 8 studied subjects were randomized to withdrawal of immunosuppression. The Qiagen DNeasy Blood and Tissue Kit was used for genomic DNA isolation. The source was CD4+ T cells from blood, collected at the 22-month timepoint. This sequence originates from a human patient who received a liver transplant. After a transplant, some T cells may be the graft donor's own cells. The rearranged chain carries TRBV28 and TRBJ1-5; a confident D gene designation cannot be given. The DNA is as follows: TGTGCCAGCAGTGAGGGTAATAGCAATCAGCCCCAGCATTTT. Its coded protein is CASSEGNSNQPQHF.